This T cell receptor beta chain appears in the sequencing data of a study of T cells in Graves' hyperthyroidism and ophthalmopathy. In the study overall: Before any treatment, at initial diagnosis, peripheral blood was collected.

The germline CDR1 and CDR2 sequences are KGHDR and SFDVKD. V lost 5 bases, J lost 5 bases, and 13 bases lay in between. The CDR3 extends over 14 amino acids. Template material for amplifying TCR beta CDR3 regions consisted of RNA transcripts. When the TCR CDR3 underwent first-round RT-PCR, the HTBI primer set was used. MiXCR, applied by TCRdb to the multiplex PCR reads, yields one record per CDR3 protein. The sample lists 300,000 to 500,000 distinct CDR3 sequences; roughly 13% were seen once. The sequencing input was blood. The chain carries TRBV24-1 and TRBJ2-3; D is uncertain. The clonotype originates from a man aged 50 to 59 with Graves' ophthalmopathy. CDR3 protein: CATSGSYDGDTQYF. CDR3 DNA: TGTGCCACCAGTGGATCCTACGACGGAGATACGCAGTATTTT.